Listed below are T cell receptor beta chains from one sample, sequenced in a study of T cell responses to AZD1222 COVID-19 vaccine. Sequencing used immunoSEQ multiplex PCR; TCRdb keeps in-frame clones, though not all of them. The sample carries roughly 120,000 clones, about 88% recorded once. The sample was peripheral blood, taken on day 0 of AZD1222 vaccination. These receptors were collected from an adult in good health. Each CDR3 is given without its conserved first and last residue. The D gene is left open where the match is weak. The size field is filled for only some rows; it gives once, few, many or a size class.

TRBV27	NA	NA	ASSAPLHNEQF
TRBV7-2	NA	NA	ASTPRRGPHNEQF
TRBV15	NA	NA	ATSRDFGNTEAF
TRBV3-1/TRBV3-2	NA	NA	ASSQVRRFYGYT
TRBV11-3	NA	TRBD2	ASSLGGRAINEQF
TRBV14	NA	NA	ASSPPGRSYEQY
TRBV25-1	NA	NA	ASSDLYPGLYT
TRBV13	NA	NA	ASSSGPGGTGELF
TRBV7-2	few	NA	ASSQDSGVGQPQH
TRBV19	NA	NA	ASSSWGPNYGYT
TRBV4-1	NA	NA	ASSQEGAGDGTYEQY
TRBV7-9	NA	NA	ASRPRVGRQTIAF
TRBV2	once	NA	ASSEGYFEQY
TRBV28	once	TRBD1	ASTGGNTGELF
TRBV2	few	TRBD2	ASELAGGLYEQY
TRBV7-2	NA	NA	ASSLDSHYGYT
TRBV24-1	NA	NA	ATSEPFREQF
TRBV5-5	NA	TRBD2	ASSSRLASSYNEQF
TRBV5-5	NA	TRBD2	ASSLSGTSGNHGELF
TRBV28	NA	NA	ASSPLSNEKLF
TRBV7-9	NA	NA	ASSIWGQETQY
TRBV9	once	TRBD1	ASSWGQYSPLH
TRBV27	NA	NA	ASSAFEGSYGYT
TRBV11-3	once	NA	ASSPQGPAYGYT
TRBV5-4	NA	NA	ASSSQSTDTQY
TRBV9	NA	TRBD2	ASSVDLRGAYNEQF
TRBV6-5	NA	NA	ASSYRQGNSPLH
TRBV28	NA	NA	ASSLGQGRIYEQY
TRBV30	few	TRBD2	AWRRLAGGSSYNEQF
TRBV24-1	NA	TRBD1	ATSDLRTGGLYGYT
TRBV28	NA	TRBD1	ASKTGGQEKLF
TRBV9	NA	NA	ASSAHGTAGELF
TRBV28	NA	TRBD1	ASRLGTGKTEAF
TRBV9	NA	TRBD2	ASSVASGTYEQY
TRBV4-1	once	NA	ASSQVLGRGRNTEAF
TRBV16	few	NA	ASSHANSNEQF